One sample yielded the 27 T cell receptor beta chains listed below, sequenced in a study of cytomegalovirus exposure and HLA in healthy donors. Primers for the PCR totalled 60 Vbeta and 13 Jbeta. The method was immunoSEQ multiplex PCR; TCRdb's version includes in-frame clones alone and lacks a portion of them. The table lists approximately 190,000 clones, 81% of them singletons. The sequenced material came from PBMCs. Every receptor here comes from a woman younger than 35 in good health and CMV-seropositive.

This chain links TRBV5-1 with TRBJ2-7; 8 bases are a match to TRBD2. V shed 5 bases, J shed 7 bases, and the junction held 11 bases outside the gene matches. In germline, CDR1 is SGHRS, CDR2 YFSETQ. This CDR3 comprises 14 residues. CDR3 in amino acids: CASSSSGGIGEQYF. For the CDR3, the DNA is TGCGCCAGCAGTTCAAGCGGGGGTATCGGGGAGCAGTACTTC.

The J gene is TRBJ1-3, the V gene TRBV18, with 8 nucleotides matching TRBD1. The germline V gene has CDR1 KGHSH and CDR2 LQKENI. The V gene end was trimmed by 2 bases and the J gene end by 3 bases; junction bases not matched to a gene: 0. The CDR3 runs to 14 residues. CDR3 amino acids: CASSPGTGGNTIYF. In nucleotides, the CDR3 is TGTGCCAGCTCACCAGGGACAGGTGGAAACACCATATATTTT.

The chain couples TRBV5-1 to TRBJ2-3, with TRBD2 matching 11 bases. The ends lost 4 bases at V and 3 bases at J; junction bases unmatched: 13. This CDR3 is 18 amino acids long. Germline CDR1 reads SGHRS; CDR2 reads YFSETQ. The CDR3 sequence is CASSLLPTSGVLTDTQYF. The CDR3 DNA sequence: TGCGCCAGCAGCCTCCTCCCGACTAGCGGGGTCCTTACAGATACGCAGTATTTT.

The chain recombines TRBV5-4 with TRBJ2-5, with D tentatively TRBD2 (7 bases). The closer fit of TRBJ2-7 to the DNA end suggests the J call may be wrong. The length of the CDR3 is 12 residues. The germline V gene has CDR1 SGHNT and CDR2 YYREEE (reference sequence). This chain's CDR3 is CASSFGGAEQYF. CDR3 bases: TGTGCCAGCAGCTTTGGGGGGGCCGAGCAGTACTTC.

The V gene is TRBV5-1, the J gene TRBJ1-2; TRBD1 is a possible D gene (5 bases). The CDR3 sequence is 14 residues long. Germline V gene lookup returns CDR1 SGHRS and CDR2 YFSETQ. The ends were cut back, 1 base at V and 8 bases at J, with 15 bases in the middle. Here the CDR3 DNA reads TGCGCCAGCAGCTTGCCCAGGGAAATCGGGGGCTACACCTTC. This gives the protein CASSLPREIGGYTF.

The V gene is TRBV2, the J gene TRBJ2-5; 9 nucleotides align to TRBD2. Germline V lookup: CDR1 SNHLY, CDR2 FYNNEI. The CDR3 extends over 14 amino acids. V lost 6 bases, J lost 5 bases, and 7 bases stayed unmatched. CDR3 residues: CASRLSGGKETQYF. CDR3 DNA sequence: TGTGCCAGCAGGCTAAGCGGGGGGAAGGAGACCCAGTACTTC.

This clone was counted between two and nine times. The gene calls are TRBV6-5 and TRBJ2-7; perhaps TRBD2 as D (6 bases). Deletions cut 7 bases from V and 3 bases from J, with 19 bases between. This CDR3 has 15 residues. Germline assignment: CDR1 MNHEY and CDR2 SVGAGI. The CDR3 coding sequence is TGTGCCAGCATCCCGTCCGGAGGGGACGGCTACGAGCAGTACTTC. This translates into CASIPSGGDGYEQYF.

In its sample, this clone was seen a few times. The chain joins TRBV21-1 to TRBJ1-4; the DNA was not compared with TRBD1, the D call given in the table. TRBV21-1 is described as a pseudogene. The CDR3 spans 16 residues. CDR3 loop: CASSPSRGAFREKLFF. The CDR3 DNA is TGTGCCAGCAGCCCGAGCAGGGGCGCCTTCCGCGAAAAACTGTTTTTT.

The chain uses TRBV2 and TRBJ2-1; 9 bases map to TRBD2. This CDR3 comprises 19 residues. Per germline, CDR1 SNHLY and CDR2 FYNNEI. V was pared by 2 bases and J by 0 bases, with 11 bases of the junction left unmatched. The CDR3 nucleotides are TGTGCCAGCAGTGAATGGGAGCCTAGCGGGGCGAGCTCCTACAATGAGCAGTTCTTC. This sequence encodes CASSEWEPSGASSYNEQFF. Together with reference TRBV2 and TRBJ2-1, the CDR3 gives the full variable domain: EPEVTQTPSHQVTQMGQEVILRCVPISNHLYFYWYRQILGQKVEFLVSFYNNEISEKSEIFDDQFSVERPDGSNFTLKIRSTKLEDSAMYFCASSEWEPSGASSYNEQFFGPGTRLTVL.

The rearrangement uses TRBV19 and TRBJ2-5; 11 nucleotides match TRBD1. This CDR3 contains 16 residues. The junction had 6 bases not matched to a gene; V was cut back by 5 bases and J by 1 base. The germline V gene encodes CDR1 LNHDA and CDR2 SQIVND (reference sequence). CDR3 loop: CASSPGQGASQETQYF. In DNA, the CDR3 is TGTGCCAGTAGTCCTGGACAGGGGGCTTCCCAAGAGACCCAGTACTTC.

CDR3 sequence reads: CASSQAFSGQGYEQYV. The CDR3 DNA reads as TGCGCCAGCAGCCAAGCTTTTTCGGGACAGGGCTACGAGCAGTACGTC. The chain recombines TRBV4-1 with TRBJ2-7, with 9 bases identical to TRBD1. This CDR3 region has 16 residues. V lost 1 base to trimming and J lost 3 bases; unmatched junction nucleotides: 7. Germline V gene lookup returns CDR1 MGHRA and CDR2 YSYEKL.

As regards this clone: The sample holds other DNA sequences that translate to the same CDR3. The J gene is TRBJ1-6, the V gene TRBV5-1; the match to TRBD1 covers 9 bases. J was trimmed by 9 bases and V by 1 base; bases with no gene match: 8. Germline CDR1 reads SGHRS; CDR2 reads YFSETQ. The CDR3 extends over 16 amino acids. CDR3 sequence: CASSLSLGQGSSPLHF. The CDR3 DNA is TGCGCCAGCAGCTTGAGTCTAGGACAGGGGTCTTCACCCCTCCACTTT.

The J gene is TRBJ1-6, the V gene TRBV6-1, with unresolved D. This CDR3 region has 13 residues. Germline V gene data show CDR1 as MNHNS and CDR2 as SASEGT. V lost 5 bases and J lost 7, with 9 bases in between. The CDR3 nucleotides read TGTGCCAGCAGTCCCCGAGAGAATTCACCCCTCCACTTT. Amino acid sequence: CASSPRENSPLHF.

This chain joins TRBV7-2 and TRBJ2-1; 11 bases fit TRBD2. Germline values: CDR1 SGHTA, CDR2 FQGNSA. V lost 7 bases, J lost 2 bases, and 1 base stayed unmatched. This CDR3 has 14 amino acids. The CDR3 DNA follows: TGTGCCAGCAAACTAGCGGGGGCCTACAATGAGCAGTTCTTC. Residues: CASKLAGAYNEQFF.

Note on this clone: This same CDR3 is encoded by further DNA sequences in the sample. The chain combines TRBV27 with TRBJ1-6; D is uncertain. Deletions cut 1 base from V and 9 bases from J, with 22 bases between. The V gene's germline CDR1 is MNHEY and CDR2 SMNVEV (reference sequence). The CDR3 spans 18 residues. The CDR3 sequence is CASSLWGWTGRSSSPLHF. DNA of the CDR3: TGTGCCAGCAGTTTATGGGGTTGGACGGGAAGGAGTTCTTCACCCCTCCACTTT.

Only a few counts were recorded for this clone. This chain connects TRBV7-6 to TRBJ1-4; the D gene is possibly TRBD1 (5 bases). With 2 bases removed from V and 7 bases from J, the gap between germline ends came to 20 bases. The CDR3 is 17 residues long. Per germline, CDR1 SGHVS and CDR2 FNYEAQ. The CDR3 bases are TGTGCCAGCAGCTTATTGGGGCGTCGATTTCAAGCTGAAAAACTGTTTTTT. It translates to CASSLLGRRFQAEKLFF. Full variable domain (missing parts from reference TRBV7-6 and TRBJ1-4): GAGVSQSPRYKVTKRGQDVALRCDPISGHVSLYWYRQALGQGPEFLTYFNYEAQQDKSGLPNDRFSAERPEGSISTLTIQRTEQRDSAMYRCASSLLGRRFQAEKLFFGSGTQLSVL.

The table lists this clone with a count of one. This chain links TRBV9 with TRBJ2-7; D not resolved. The CDR3 loop spans 14 amino acids. The V gene lost 0 bases and the J gene lost 2 bases, with 9 bases spanning the gap. CDR1 and CDR2 from the germline V gene are SGDLS and YYNGEE. The DNA for the CDR3 is TGTGCCAGCAGCGTAGGGGCTAACCCCTACGAGCAGTACTTC. Its translation is CASSVGANPYEQYF. The full variable domain, its missing parts supplied by reference TRBV9 and TRBJ2-7, is DSGVTQTPKHLITATGQRVTLRCSPRSGDLSVYWYQQSLDQGLQFLIQYYNGEERAKGNILERFSAQQFPDLHSELNLSSLELGDSALYFCASSVGANPYEQYFGPGTRLTVT.

The chain joins TRBV7-6 to TRBJ1-4, with D possibly being TRBD1 (5 bases). Germline values: CDR1 SGHVS, CDR2 FNYEAQ. The CDR3 runs 16 residues. Trimming shortened V by 5 bases and J by 5 bases, and 18 bases separated the two germline ends. The CDR3 reads CASSPSIGHLNEKLFF. The DNA for the CDR3 is TGTGCCAGCAGCCCGTCAATCGGACACTTGAATGAAAAACTGTTTTTT.

With regard to this clone: Its ends do not fully match the called genes, so a read error is possible. The chain carries TRBV11-2 and TRBJ1-6; D not resolved. This CDR3 spans 13 amino acids. Germline V gene lookup returns CDR1 SGHAT and CDR2 FQNNGV. The CDR3 reads CATSGQTNSPLHF. DNA of the CDR3: TGTGCCACCAGCGGGCAGACTAATTCACCCCTCCACTTT.

About this clone: At one end, the junction sequence differs from germline, possibly due to a read error. Other DNA sequences in the sample encode the same CDR3. The V and J genes are TRBV27 and TRBJ1-6; 8 bases map to TRBD1. This CDR3 comprises 13 residues. CDR1 and CDR2 (germline): MNHEY, SMNVEV (reference sequence). The CDR3 nucleotides are TGTGCCAGCAGCCCGACAGGGGAATCACCCCTTCACTTT. This codes for CASSPTGESPLHF.

The rearrangement links TRBV15 to TRBJ1-5; 10 nucleotides line up with TRBD1. There are 16 residues in the CDR3. Germline trimming cut 5 bases from V and 3 bases from J; bases unmatched to any gene: 7. Germline V gives CDR1 LNHNV, CDR2 YYDKDF (reference sequence). The CDR3 coding sequence is TGTGCCACCAGCCCCGTGGGGACAGGGGACAATCAGCCCCAGCATTTT. It translates to CATSPVGTGDNQPQHF.

This chain links TRBV2 with TRBJ1-5; 7 bases line up with TRBD1. The CDR3 is 14 residues long. The germline CDR1 and CDR2 sequences are SNHLY and FYNNEI. Trimming cost V 5 bases and J 9 bases; bases outside gene matches: 10. DNA of the CDR3: TGTGCCAGCAGTAGGACAGGCTTCCAGGGGCCCCAGCATTTT. It codes for CASSRTGFQGPQHF.

A remark on this clone: Other DNA sequences within the sample encode an identical CDR3. The V gene is TRBV5-1, the J gene TRBJ1-1, with D perhaps TRBD1 (6 bases). The CDR3 has 14 amino acids. V was trimmed by 1 base and J by 1 base, leaving 8 bases between them. Germline V gene sequence: CDR1 SGHRS, CDR2 YFSETQ. The CDR3: CASSLWGQNTEAFF. CDR3 coding DNA: TGCGCCAGCAGCTTGTGGGGACAGAACACTGAAGCTTTCTTT.

The V gene is TRBV18, the J gene TRBJ1-4; tentative D call: TRBD1 (6 bases). CDR3 length equals 14 residues. Germline V CDR1 and CDR2: KGHSH, LQKENI. Trimming stripped 5 bases from V and 8 bases from J, with 15 bases between. CDR3 coding DNA: TGTGCCAGCTCAATGGGGGCAGGACGAGAAAAACTGTTTTTT. Amino acids: CASSMGAGREKLFF.

This chain connects TRBV18 to TRBJ2-1; D uncertain. V lost 7 bases and J 4 bases, leaving 14 bases between the germline ends. The CDR3 length is 14 residues. CDR1 is KGHSH and CDR2 is LQKENI in the germline V gene. CDR3 bases: TGTGCCAGCTTTGGCGTTACAGCTTACAATGAGCAGTTCTTC. Its translation: CASFGVTAYNEQFF.

V gene TRBV19 combines with J gene TRBJ2-1; 7 bases fit TRBD1. Losses at the gene ends were 5 bases for V and 7 bases for J; bases not matched to a gene: 5. This CDR3 is built from 13 residues. Germline V CDR1 and CDR2: LNHDA, SQIVND (reference sequence). CDR3 sequence: CASSVIQGNEQFF. As DNA, the CDR3 is TGTGCCAGTAGTGTCATACAGGGGAATGAGCAGTTCTTC.

The V call is TRBV6-5, the J call TRBJ2-5, with 8 positions matching TRBD1. V lost 6 bases to trimming and J lost 5 bases; unmatched junction nucleotides: 8. The CDR3 covers 14 residues. Germline assignment: CDR1 MNHEY and CDR2 SVGAGI. The CDR3 DNA follows: TGTGCCAGCAGCCCCCAGGGGGCATGGGAGACCCAGTACTTC. The encoded protein is CASSPQGAWETQYF.